Described below is a single T cell receptor (beta chain) sequence and its context. This clonotype is judged large (0.1 to 1%). There is no known antigen for this receptor. Per-base quality was not reported, and no clone a single base away is much larger than it. Donors were patients with localized lung adenocarcinoma, a subtype of non-small cell lung cancer. Samples were obtained from the margins of localized lung adenocarcinomas. CD8+ T cells from tumor tissue were profiled separately from CD4+ T cells for TCR repertoire analysis. Library prep was done by PCR. For sequencing, a HiSeq X Ten was employed. TCRdb applied fastp at Q25 and MiXCR to the public reads, then kept only in-frame beta chains. Each entry merges the rows of one CDR3 protein and shows their most common DNA and genes. The sample profile shows about 12,000 distinct CDR3 sequences; about half of them were found once. The biggest ten clones account for 29% of the sample.

This specimen comes from a study of CD4 and CD8 cells across lung adenocarcinoma regions (dated by TCRdb to 2016 to 2019). Describing the broader study: To look at intratumor heterogeneity in the T cell receptor repertoire, the study compared tumor centers against tumor margins.

The TCR sequence derives from a male donor with lung adenocarcinoma. The CD4 and CD8 labels of this study may be unreliable. Sequencing used CD8+ T cells from the margin of a lung tumor. This sample's cell subset or site label indicates: tumor margin region.

The nucleotide sequence reads TGTGCCAGCAGTTGGGACAGGGGGCCTTACAATGAGCAGTTCTTC. It encodes CASSWDRGPYNEQFF. Here the chain combines TRBV27 and TRBJ2-1; TRBD1 aligns with 12 central bases. The CDR3 holds 15 amino acids from the cysteine to the phenylalanine. Kept here is only the CDR3 DNA, which spans 45 bases and is read in frame from base 1. Trimming takes 4 bases off V and 4 bases off J; junction bases not matched to a gene: 2. CDR1 and CDR2 (MNHEY, SMNVEV) derive from the germline V gene (reference sequence).